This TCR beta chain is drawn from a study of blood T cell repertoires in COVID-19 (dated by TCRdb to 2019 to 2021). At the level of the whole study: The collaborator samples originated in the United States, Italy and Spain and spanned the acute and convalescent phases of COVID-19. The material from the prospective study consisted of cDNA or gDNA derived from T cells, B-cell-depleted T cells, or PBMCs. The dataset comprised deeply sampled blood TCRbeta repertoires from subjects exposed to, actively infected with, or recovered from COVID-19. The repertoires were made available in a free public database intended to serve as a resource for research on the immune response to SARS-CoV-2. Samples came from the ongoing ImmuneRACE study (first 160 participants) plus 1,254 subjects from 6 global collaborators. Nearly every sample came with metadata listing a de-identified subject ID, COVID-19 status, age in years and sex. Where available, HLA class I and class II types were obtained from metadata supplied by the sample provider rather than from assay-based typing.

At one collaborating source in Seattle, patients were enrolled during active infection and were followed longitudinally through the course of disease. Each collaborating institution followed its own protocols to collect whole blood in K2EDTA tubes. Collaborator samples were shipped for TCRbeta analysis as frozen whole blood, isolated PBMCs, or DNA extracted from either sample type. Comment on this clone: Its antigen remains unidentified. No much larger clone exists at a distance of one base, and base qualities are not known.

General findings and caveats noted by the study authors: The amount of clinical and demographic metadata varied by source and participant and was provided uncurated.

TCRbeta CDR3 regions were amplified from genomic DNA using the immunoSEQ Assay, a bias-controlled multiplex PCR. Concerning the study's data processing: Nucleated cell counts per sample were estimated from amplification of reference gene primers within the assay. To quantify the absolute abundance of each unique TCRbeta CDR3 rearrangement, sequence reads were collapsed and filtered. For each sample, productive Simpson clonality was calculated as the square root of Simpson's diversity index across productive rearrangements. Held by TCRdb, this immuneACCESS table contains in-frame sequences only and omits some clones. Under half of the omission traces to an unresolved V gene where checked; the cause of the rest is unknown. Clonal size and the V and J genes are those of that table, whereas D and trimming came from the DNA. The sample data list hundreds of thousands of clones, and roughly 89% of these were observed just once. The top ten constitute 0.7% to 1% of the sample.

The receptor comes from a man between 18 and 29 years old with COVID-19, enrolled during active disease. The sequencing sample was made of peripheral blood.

The DNA reads TGTGCCAGCAGCCTAGCGGGAGGGGGAGATACGCAGTATTTT. It codes for CASSLAGGGDTQYF. The rearranged chain carries TRBV9 and TRBJ2-3, with 12 middle bases fitting TRBD2. V and J are trimmed by 4 bases and 5 bases, and the gene matches miss 2 bases of the junction. Per the germline V gene, SGDLS is the CDR1 and YYNGEE is the CDR2. From the cysteine up to the phenylalanine, the CDR3 has a length of 14 residues. The retained sequence is limited to the CDR3, 42 bases, with the frame set at the first base.